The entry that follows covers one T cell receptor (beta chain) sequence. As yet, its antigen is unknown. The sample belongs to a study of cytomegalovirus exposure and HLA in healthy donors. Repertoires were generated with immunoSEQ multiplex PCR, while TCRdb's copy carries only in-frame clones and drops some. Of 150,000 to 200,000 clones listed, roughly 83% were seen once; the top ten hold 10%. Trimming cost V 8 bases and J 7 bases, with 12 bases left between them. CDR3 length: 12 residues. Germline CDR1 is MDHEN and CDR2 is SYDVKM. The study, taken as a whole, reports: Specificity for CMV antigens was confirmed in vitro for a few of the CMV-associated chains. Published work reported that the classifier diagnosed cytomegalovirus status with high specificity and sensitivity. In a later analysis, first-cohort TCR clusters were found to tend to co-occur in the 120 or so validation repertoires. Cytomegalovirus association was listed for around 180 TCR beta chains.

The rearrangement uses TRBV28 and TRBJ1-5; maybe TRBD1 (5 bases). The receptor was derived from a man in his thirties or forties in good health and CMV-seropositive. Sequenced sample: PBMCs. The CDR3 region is CASGGTRQPQHF. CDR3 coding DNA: TGTGCCAGCGGCGGGACCCGACAGCCCCAGCATTTT.